Included here is one T cell receptor (beta chain) sequence, with context. As yet, its antigen is unknown. An end of the junction does not agree with germline; a read error may underlie this. The data derive from a study of graft-versus-host responses after intestinal transplantation. Germline assignment: CDR1 MNHNS and CDR2 SASEGT. The CDR3 covers 12 residues. Study-wide results and caveats: After transplant, early declines in HvG clones were associated with peak levels of circulating GvH clones.

Data came from immunoSEQ multiplex PCR; TCRdb stores just in-frame clones and leaves some out. The sample lists 10,000 or so clones, 92% seen once, with over 3% in the top ten. The chain has TRBV6-1 and TRBJ2-1; TRBD1 aligns across 7 bases. The sequenced sample was PBMCs, obtained roughly six weeks after intestinal transplantation. This clonotype was sampled from a human patient who received an intestinal transplant, so some T cells may come from the graft donor. The CDR3 coding sequence is TGTGCCAGCAGAGCGGACAGGCTTGATCTGGTCTTC. This gives the protein CASRADRLDLVF.